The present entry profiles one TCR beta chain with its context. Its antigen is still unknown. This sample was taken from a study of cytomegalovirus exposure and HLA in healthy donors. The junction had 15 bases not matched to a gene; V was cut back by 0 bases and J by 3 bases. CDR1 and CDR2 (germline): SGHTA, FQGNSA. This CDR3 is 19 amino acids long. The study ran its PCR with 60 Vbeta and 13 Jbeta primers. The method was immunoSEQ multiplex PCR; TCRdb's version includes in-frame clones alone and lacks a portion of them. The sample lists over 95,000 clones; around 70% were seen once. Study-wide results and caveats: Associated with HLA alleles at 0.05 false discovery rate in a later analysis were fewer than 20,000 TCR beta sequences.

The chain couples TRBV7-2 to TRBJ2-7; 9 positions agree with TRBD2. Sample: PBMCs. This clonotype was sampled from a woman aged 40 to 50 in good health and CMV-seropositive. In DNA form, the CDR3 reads TGTGCCAGCAGCTTAGCGCTCCAGCCGGGACTAGCTATAATCTACGAGCAGTACTTC. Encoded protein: CASSLALQPGLAIIYEQYF.